What follows are 9 T cell receptor beta chains derived from one specimen sequenced in a study of cytomegalovirus exposure and HLA in healthy donors. It was with 60 Vbeta and 13 Jbeta primers that the PCR ran. Profiling relied on immunoSEQ multiplex PCR, and the TCRdb table lists in-frame clones only, not all of them. The sample has 90,000 to 110,000 clones, over 80% seen once. The sequencing input was PBMCs. The receptors stem from a man aged 18 to 35 in good health and CMV-seronegative.

This clone was picked up one time. The CDR3 loop is CASSERPSGRGSYNEQFF. DNA for the CDR3: TGTGCCAGCAGTGAAAGGCCTAGCGGGAGGGGCTCCTACAATGAGCAGTTCTTC. This chain uses TRBV6-1 with TRBJ2-1, with 12 positions matching TRBD2. J gave up 0 bases and V 2 bases, and 5 bases lay outside the gene matches. The V gene's germline CDR1 is MNHNS and CDR2 SASEGT. This CDR3 comprises 18 residues.

The CDR3 sequence: CASEQGSSNEQFF. DNA for the CDR3: TGTGCCAGTGAACAGGGGTCAAGCAATGAGCAGTTCTTC. The chain is built from TRBV5-4 and TRBJ2-1, with 7 bases matching TRBD1. Germline V gene sequence: CDR1 SGHNT, CDR2 YYREEE (reference sequence). The CDR3 runs to 13 residues. The ends lost 8 bases at V and 6 bases at J; junction bases unmatched: 8.

Written as DNA, the CDR3 is TGTGCCAGCGGACGGGACAGGCTGTACCAAGAGACCCAGTACTTC. Protein sequence: CASGRDRLYQETQYF. The rearrangement joins TRBV6-6 to TRBJ2-5; TRBD1 aligns across 8 bases. Trimming cost V 8 bases and J 0 bases; bases outside gene matches: 8. This CDR3 comprises 15 residues. CDR1 and CDR2 (germline): MNHNY, SVGAGI (reference sequence).

The chain employs TRBV6-4 and TRBJ2-3; D call uncertain. Germline CDR1 MRHNA, CDR2 SNTAGT. V shed 5 bases and J shed 1 base, with 10 bases lying between them. The CDR3 loop spans 14 amino acids. The CDR3 is CASSTSAGTDTQYF. The CDR3 DNA sequence: TGTGCCAGCAGTACAAGCGCCGGCACAGATACGCAGTATTTT.

V gene TRBV6-6 combines with J gene TRBJ1-2; perhaps TRBD1 as D (5 bases). Germline V gene sequence: CDR1 MNHNY, CDR2 SVGAGI (reference sequence). Trimming stripped 6 bases from V and 8 bases from J, with 16 bases between. The CDR3 totals 13 residues. CDR3 residues: CASRHGHLWGYTF. Written as DNA, the CDR3 is TGTGCCAGCAGACACGGACACCTCTGGGGCTACACCTTC.

The chain uses TRBV30 and TRBJ1-5, with 12 nucleotides matching TRBD1. Losses at the gene ends were 6 bases for V and 5 bases for J; bases not matched to a gene: 8. This CDR3 comprises 15 residues. The V gene's germline CDR1 is GTSNPN and CDR2 SVGIG (reference sequence). The CDR3 protein is CACRDRGQIYQPQHF. The CDR3 DNA follows: TGTGCCTGCCGGGACAGGGGGCAAATTTATCAGCCCCAGCATTTT.

This clone is a singleton in its sample. The chain joins TRBV27 to TRBJ2-2; D uncertain. The CDR3 is made up of 15 amino acids. Germline V gives CDR1 MNHEY, CDR2 SMNVEV (reference sequence). With 2 bases removed from V and 1 base from J, the gap between germline ends came to 8 bases. CDR3 protein: CASSLVFRNTGELFF. DNA for the CDR3: TGTGCCAGCAGTTTAGTGTTCAGGAACACCGGGGAGCTGTTTTTT.

This chain uses TRBV11-3 with TRBJ2-5; D gene ambiguous. The ends were cut back, 1 base at V and 3 bases at J, with 12 bases in the middle. The CDR3 sequence is 15 residues long. Germline values: CDR1 SGHNT, CDR2 YENEEA. DNA for the CDR3: TGTGCCAGCAGCTTAGTATCGTACGAGAAAGAGACCCAGTACTTC. Protein: CASSLVSYEKETQYF.

This clone appeared a few times. V is TRBV9 and J is TRBJ2-2, with D possibly being TRBD2 (5 bases). Deletions cut 0 bases from V and 8 bases from J, with 8 bases between. CDR1 SGDLS and CDR2 YYNGEE come from the germline V gene. The CDR3 has 13 residues. The CDR3 reads CASSVEGAGELFF. CDR3 DNA: TGTGCCAGCAGCGTAGAGGGAGCGGGGGAGCTGTTTTTT. The complete variable domain, with remaining parts taken from reference TRBV9 and TRBJ2-2, reads DSGVTQTPKHLITATGQRVTLRCSPRSGDLSVYWYQQSLDQGLQFLIQYYNGEERAKGNILERFSAQQFPDLHSELNLSSLELGDSALYFCASSVEGAGELFFGEGSRLTVL.